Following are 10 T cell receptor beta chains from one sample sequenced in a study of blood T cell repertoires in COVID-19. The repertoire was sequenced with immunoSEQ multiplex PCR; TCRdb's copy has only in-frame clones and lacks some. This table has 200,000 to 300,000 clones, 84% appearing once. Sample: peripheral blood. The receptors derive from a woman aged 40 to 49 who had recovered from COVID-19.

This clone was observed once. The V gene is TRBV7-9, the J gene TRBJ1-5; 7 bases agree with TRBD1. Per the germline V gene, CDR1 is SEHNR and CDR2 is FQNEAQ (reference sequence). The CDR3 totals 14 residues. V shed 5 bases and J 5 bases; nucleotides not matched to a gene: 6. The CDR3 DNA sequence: TGTGCCAGCAGCCCAGGACAGGTTGATCAGCCCCAGCATTTT. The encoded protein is CASSPGQVDQPQHF.

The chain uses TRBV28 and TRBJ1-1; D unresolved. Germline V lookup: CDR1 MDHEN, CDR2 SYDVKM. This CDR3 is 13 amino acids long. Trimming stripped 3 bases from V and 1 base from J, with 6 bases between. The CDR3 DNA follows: TGTGCCAGCAGTTTCTCTCGGAACACTGAAGCTTTCTTT. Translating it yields CASSFSRNTEAFF.

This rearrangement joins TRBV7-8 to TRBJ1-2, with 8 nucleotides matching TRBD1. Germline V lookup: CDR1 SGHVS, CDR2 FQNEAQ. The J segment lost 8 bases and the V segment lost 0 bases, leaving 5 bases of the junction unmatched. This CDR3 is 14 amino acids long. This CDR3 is CASSLAGQGRGYTF. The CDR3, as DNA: TGTGCCAGCAGCTTAGCTGGACAGGGTCGAGGCTACACCTTC.

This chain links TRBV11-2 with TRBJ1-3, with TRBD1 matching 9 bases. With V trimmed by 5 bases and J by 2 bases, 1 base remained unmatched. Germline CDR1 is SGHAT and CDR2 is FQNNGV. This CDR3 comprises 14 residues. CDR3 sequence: CASSRTGAGNTIYF. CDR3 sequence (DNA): TGTGCCAGCAGCAGGACAGGGGCTGGAAACACCATATATTTT.

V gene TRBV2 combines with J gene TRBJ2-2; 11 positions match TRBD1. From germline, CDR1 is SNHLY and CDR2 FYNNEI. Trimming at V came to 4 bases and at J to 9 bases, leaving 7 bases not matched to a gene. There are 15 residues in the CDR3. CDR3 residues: CASSAGTGGIRELFF. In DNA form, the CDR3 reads TGTGCCAGCAGTGCCGGGACAGGGGGAATCAGGGAGCTGTTTTTT.

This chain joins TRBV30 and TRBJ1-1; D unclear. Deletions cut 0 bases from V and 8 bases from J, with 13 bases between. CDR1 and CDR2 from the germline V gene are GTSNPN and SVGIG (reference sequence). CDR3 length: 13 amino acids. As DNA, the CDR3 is TGTGCCTGGAGTGTAGGCGGTTTCACGGAAGCTTTCTTT. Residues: CAWSVGGFTEAFF.

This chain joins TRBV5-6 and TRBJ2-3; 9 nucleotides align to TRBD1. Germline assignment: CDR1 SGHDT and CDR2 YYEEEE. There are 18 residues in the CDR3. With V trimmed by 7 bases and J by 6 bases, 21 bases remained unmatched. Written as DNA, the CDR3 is TGTGCCAGCGGAGCCCCCTTTATTGGACAGGGGCGATACGATACGCAGTATTTT. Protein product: CASGAPFIGQGRYDTQYF.

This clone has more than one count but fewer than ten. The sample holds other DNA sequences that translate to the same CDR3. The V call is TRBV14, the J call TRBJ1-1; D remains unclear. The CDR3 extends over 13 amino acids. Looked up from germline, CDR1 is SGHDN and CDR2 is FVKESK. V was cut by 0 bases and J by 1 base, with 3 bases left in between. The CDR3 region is CASSQDRNTEAFF. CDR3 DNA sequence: TGTGCCAGCAGCCAAGACAGGAACACTGAAGCTTTCTTT.

CDR3 in amino acids: CASSSGRGNEQFF. For the CDR3, the DNA is TGTGCCAGCAGCTCCGGGCGGGGCAATGAGCAGTTCTTC. The genes are TRBV11-2 and TRBJ2-1; D might be TRBD2 (6 bases). Germline assignment: CDR1 SGHAT and CDR2 FQNNGV. Between the trimmed V and J ends, which lost 4 bases and 6 bases, there was a span of 10 bases. The CDR3 is 13 amino acids.

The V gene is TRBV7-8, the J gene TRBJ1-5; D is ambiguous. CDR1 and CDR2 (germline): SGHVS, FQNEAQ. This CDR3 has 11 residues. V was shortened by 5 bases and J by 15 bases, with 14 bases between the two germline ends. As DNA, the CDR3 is TGTGCCAGCAGCACGGGGAAGGTAATGCATTTT. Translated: CASSTGKVMHF.